This entry concerns a single T cell receptor (beta chain). This sample stems from a study of control samples from healthy donors and cancer patients. V was pared by 4 bases and J by 0 bases, with 8 bases between. CDR1 SGHTA and CDR2 FQGNSA come from the germline V gene. The CDR3 extends over 14 amino acids. Profiled with immunoSEQ multiplex PCR; TCRdb holds only in-frame clones, not every one. Of around 68,000 clones listed, under 85% are singletons. The sample was blood. This TCR came from a man aged 55 to 70 in good health. J is TRBJ2-3 and V is TRBV7-2; D unresolved. CDR3 nucleotides: TGTGCCAGCAGCTACCGAAGAAGCACAGATACGCAGTATTTT. Translated, it gives CASSYRRSTDTQYF. The full variable domain, completed using reference TRBV7-2 and TRBJ2-3, is GAGVSQSPSNKVTEKGKDVELRCDPISGHTALYWYRQSLGQGLEFLIYFQGNSAPDKSGLPSDRFSAERTGGSVSTLTIQRTQQEDSAVYLCASSYRRSTDTQYFGPGTRLTVL.